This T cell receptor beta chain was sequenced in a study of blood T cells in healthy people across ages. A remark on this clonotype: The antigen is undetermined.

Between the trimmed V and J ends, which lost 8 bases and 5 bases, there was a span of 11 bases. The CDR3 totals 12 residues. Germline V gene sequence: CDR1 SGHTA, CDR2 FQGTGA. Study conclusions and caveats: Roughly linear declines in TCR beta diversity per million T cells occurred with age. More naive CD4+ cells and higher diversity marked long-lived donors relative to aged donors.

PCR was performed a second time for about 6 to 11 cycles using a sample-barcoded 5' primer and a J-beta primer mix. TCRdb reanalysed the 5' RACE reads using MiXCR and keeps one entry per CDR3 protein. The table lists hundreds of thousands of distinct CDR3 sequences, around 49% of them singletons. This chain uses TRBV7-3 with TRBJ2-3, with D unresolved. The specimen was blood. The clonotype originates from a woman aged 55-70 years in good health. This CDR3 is CASSTGGDTQYF. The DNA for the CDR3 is TGTGCCAGCTCGACTGGTGGAGATACGCAGTATTTT.